This passage covers 31 T cell receptor beta chains from one sample sequenced in a study of metastatic and nonmetastatic thyroid tumors. Thyroid surgery was performed in patients who had received no treatment beforehand. TCRdb reanalyzed the PCR reads via MiXCR. The sample lists roughly 48,000 clones; around 20% were seen once. The sample taken for sequencing was blood. The source is a male donor with papillary thyroid cancer or a benign thyroid nodule (not recorded which). Some clones in this sample may be carry-over from other donors' samples.

This clone was recorded many times. The rearrangement uses TRBV9 and TRBJ2-3; perhaps TRBD2 as D (7 bases). Germline V gene data show CDR1 as SGDLS and CDR2 as YYNGEE. The CDR3 contains 16 residues. The germline V and J ends were trimmed by 4 bases and 2 bases, with 17 bases remaining between them. The CDR3 loop reads CASSPRGGGNTDTQYF. The CDR3 bases are TGTGCCAGCAGCCCCCGAGGGGGGGGAAACACAGATACGCAGTATTTT.

This clone turned up a few times. The chain links TRBV6-1 to TRBJ1-6; 9 positions agree with TRBD1. Germline CDR1 reads MNHNS; CDR2 reads SASEGT. The CDR3 is made up of 15 amino acids. The junction had 3 bases not matched to a gene; V was cut back by 2 bases and J by 7 bases. The CDR3 coding sequence is TGTGCCAGCAGTGAACGGGACAGGGAAAATTCACCCCTCCACTTT. It translates to CASSERDRENSPLHF.

Many counts were recorded for this clone. This chain connects TRBV6-4 to TRBJ2-2; 7 bases line up with TRBD1. Looked up from germline, CDR1 is MRHNA and CDR2 is SNTAGT. V lost 5 bases and J lost 7; bases outside the gene matches: 7. The CDR3 sequence is 14 residues long. The CDR3 loop reads CASSPDRDGGELFF. The DNA for the CDR3 is TGTGCCAGCAGTCCCGACAGGGACGGCGGGGAGCTGTTTTTT.

This clone has a count of ten or more. The gene calls are TRBV19 and TRBJ1-1; D not resolved. The CDR3 loop spans 17 amino acids. The germline V and J ends were trimmed by 7 bases and 0 bases, with 21 bases remaining between them. The germline V gene encodes CDR1 LNHDA and CDR2 SQIVND (reference sequence). CDR3 nucleotides: TGTGCCAGTACTTACGGCGTGGGATTTTTTGTGAACACTGAAGCTTTCTTT. Translation gives CASTYGVGFFVNTEAFF. The full variable domain, rest sourced from reference TRBV19 and TRBJ1-1, is DGGITQSPKYLFRKEGQNVTLSCEQNLNHDAMYWYRQDPGQGLRLIYYSQIVNDFQKGDIAEGYSVSREKKESFPLTVTSAQKNPTAFYLCASTYGVGFFVNTEAFFGQGTRLTVV.

V and J are TRBV28 and TRBJ2-7; a weak D match, TRBD2 (5 bases). CDR3 length: 14 amino acids. Trimming took 5 bases from V and 5 from J, leaving 16 bases between them. Germline-derived CDR1 and CDR2 are MDHEN and SYDVKM. CDR3 residues: CASSLGSGKNEQYF. CDR3 nucleotides: TGTGCCAGCAGTCTTGGGTCGGGGAAGAACGAGCAGTACTTC.

This clone has ten or more counts. The chain carries TRBV6-1 and TRBJ2-7; 7 nucleotides match TRBD2. Germline-derived CDR1 and CDR2 are MNHNS and SASEGT. Trimming at V came to 9 bases and at J to 5 bases, leaving 22 bases not matched to a gene. CDR3 length: 17 amino acids. Here the CDR3 DNA reads TGTGCCAGTTTTAGCCCCACGAAGGGCGGGAGTCCCCACGAGCAGTACTTC. Translating it yields CASFSPTKGGSPHEQYF.

This clone was counted ten times or more. V usage is TRBV11-3 and J usage is TRBJ2-5; D unresolved. The germline V gene has CDR1 SGHNT and CDR2 YENEEA. The length of the CDR3 is 13 residues. Trimming shortened V by 2 bases and J by 5 bases, and 9 bases separated the two germline ends. The CDR3 region has the DNA TGTGCCAGCAGCTTATCAATTCGGGAGACCCAGTACTTC. It translates to CASSLSIRETQYF. The whole variable domain, remainder taken from reference TRBV11-3 and TRBJ2-5, is EAGVVQSPRYKIIEKKQPVAFWCNPISGHNTLYWYLQNLGQGPELLIRYENEEAVDDSQLPKDRFSAERLKGVDSTLKIQPAELGDSAVYLCASSLSIRETQYFGPGTRLLVL.

This clone was seen repeatedly, ten times or more. The chain carries TRBV4-1 and TRBJ1-2, with TRBD1 as a possible D gene (5 bases). V lost 1 base and J lost 8, with 14 bases in between. The CDR3 consists of 14 residues. CDR1 and CDR2 from the germline V gene are MGHRA and YSYEKL. The chain's CDR3 is CASSQVRQPRGYTF. Here the CDR3 DNA reads TGCGCCAGCAGCCAAGTAAGACAGCCAAGGGGCTACACCTTC.

The chain combines TRBV30 with TRBJ1-2; no definite D call. The CDR3 is made up of 13 amino acids. Per germline, CDR1 GTSNPN and CDR2 SVGIG (reference sequence). V was shortened by 5 bases and J by 3 bases, with 13 bases between the two germline ends. The CDR3 region has the DNA TGTGCCTGGGGGAAGACCCTAGACTATGGCTACACCTTC. Its translation is CAWGKTLDYGYTF.

This clone was detected many times. This chain uses TRBV4-1 with TRBJ1-5; D is unclear. Germline values: CDR1 MGHRA, CDR2 YSYEKL. V lost 1 base to trimming and J lost 3 bases, with 13 bases between them. The CDR3 is 16 amino acids. CDR3 in amino acids: CASSQVRYGDNQPQHF. The CDR3 DNA reads TGCGCCAGCAGCCAAGTTAGGTACGGCGACAATCAGCCCCAGCATTTT.

This clone came up a few times. This may arise from a read error, as a much more abundant clone is one base away. CDR3 region: CASSPEDREIGELFF. CDR3 sequence (DNA): TGTGCCAGCAGTCCCGAGGACAGGGAGATCGGGGAGCTGTTTTTT. The rearrangement uses TRBV12-3 or TRBV12-4 and TRBJ2-2; 8 bases match TRBD1. The CDR3 is 15 amino acids. The V segment lost 5 bases and the J segment 7 bases; nucleotides outside the gene matches: 9.

The table lists this clone with many counts. The CDR3 spells CASSLSGMESYEQYF. In DNA, the CDR3 is TGCGCCAGCAGCTTAAGCGGGATGGAGTCCTACGAGCAGTACTTC. V gene TRBV5-1 combines with J gene TRBJ2-7, with TRBD2 identical over 7 bases. The CDR3 spans 15 residues. CDR1 and CDR2 from the germline V gene are SGHRS and YFSETQ. With V trimmed by 2 bases and J by 1 base, 6 bases remained unmatched. The full variable domain, with the rest looked up from reference TRBV5-1 and TRBJ2-7, is KAGVTQTPRYLIKTRGQQVTLSCSPISGHRSVSWYQQTPGQGLQFLFEYFSETQRNKGNFPGRFSGRQFSNSRSEMNVSTLELGDSALYLCASSLSGMESYEQYFGPGTRLTVT.

This clone was counted a few times. One base away lies a much larger clone, so this may be a sequencing read error. This specimen includes other DNA sequences encoding the same CDR3. V is TRBV6-2 or TRBV6-3 and J is TRBJ2-7; the D is unclear. The germline V gene has CDR1 MNHEY and CDR2 SVGEGT. This CDR3 region has 15 residues. Trimming removed 6 bases from V and 10 bases from J, with 25 bases in between. The CDR3 DNA sequence: TGTGCCAGCAGCCCGTCAGATCCCCTCCTCTATGGTCAGTACTTC. It encodes CASSPSDPLLYGQYF.

This clone was detected many times. J is TRBJ1-5 and V is TRBV10-3; weak D call: TRBD1 (5 bases). V shed 4 bases and J shed 2 bases, with 9 bases lying between them. From germline, CDR1 is ENHRY and CDR2 SYGVKD. The CDR3 contains 14 residues. DNA of the CDR3: TGTGCCATCAGTGGGGGGGGTCGCAATCAGCCCCAGCATTTT. Protein sequence: CAISGGGRNQPQHF.

Comments on this clone: Compared with germline, one end of the junction differs, possibly owing to a read error. The chain recombines TRBV6-2 or TRBV6-3 with TRBJ1-2, with D hard to call. This CDR3 is 14 amino acids long. CDR1 and CDR2 (germline): MNHEY, SVGEGT. CDR3 in amino acids: CTSLGEEGDYGYTF. DNA for the CDR3: TGTACCAGCCTCGGGGAGGAGGGTGACTATGGCTACACCTTC.

This clone has at least ten counts. The rearrangement joins TRBV6-4 to TRBJ2-3, with TRBD1 matching over 9 bases. The germline V gene encodes CDR1 MRHNA and CDR2 SNTAGT. J lost 1 base, V lost 4 bases, and 0 bases had no gene match. This CDR3 has 14 residues. CDR3 bases: TGTGCCAGCAGTGGGACAGGGGGCACAGATACGCAGTATTTT. It translates to CASSGTGGTDTQYF.

The V call is TRBV20-1, the J call TRBJ1-4, with 7 bases fitting TRBD1. In germline, CDR1 is DFQATT, CDR2 SNEGSKA (reference sequence). Trimming took 6 bases from V and 5 from J; bases not matched to a gene: 9. This CDR3 is 14 amino acids long. The CDR3 region has the DNA TGCAGTGCACCGGACAGGCGGACAAATGAAAAACTGTTTTTT. Its translation: CSAPDRRTNEKLFF.

The chain links TRBV7-3 to TRBJ2-2; 9 nucleotides line up with TRBD1. The ends lost 5 bases at V and 5 bases at J; junction bases unmatched: 15. In germline, CDR1 is SGHTA, CDR2 FQGTGA. CDR3 size: 18 residues. Written as DNA, the CDR3 is TGTGCCAGCAGCCAACTATCCGGGACAGGGTTAGGTACCGGGGAGCTGTTTTTT. It translates to CASSQLSGTGLGTGELFF. Filled out from reference TRBV7-3 and TRBJ2-2, the complete variable domain reads GAGVSQTPSNKVTEKGKYVELRCDPISGHTALYWYRQSLGQGPEFLIYFQGTGAADDSGLPNDRFFAVRPEGSVSTLKIQRTERGDSAVYLCASSQLSGTGLGTGELFFGEGSRLTVL.

This clone has a count of ten or more. J is TRBJ2-2 and V is TRBV6-2 or TRBV6-3; D is ambiguous. The CDR3 is made up of 15 amino acids. V lost 7 bases and J lost 0, with 12 bases in between. Looked up from germline, CDR1 is MNHEY and CDR2 is SVGEGT. Here the CDR3 reads CASKASGPNTGELFF. In DNA form, the CDR3 reads TGTGCCAGCAAGGCGTCGGGTCCGAACACCGGGGAGCTGTTTTTT.

Many counts were recorded for this clone. The rearrangement joins TRBV11-2 to TRBJ2-3; 8 bases align to TRBD2. This CDR3 comprises 16 residues. Germline V CDR1 and CDR2: SGHAT, FQNNGV. The V segment lost 5 bases and the J segment 3 bases; nucleotides outside the gene matches: 10. Here the CDR3 DNA reads TGTGCCAGCAGCCGTACCGGGACTAGGCTTACAGATACGCAGTATTTT. Its translation is CASSRTGTRLTDTQYF.

The sample holds a few counts of this clone. J is TRBJ2-3 and V is TRBV5-1; no clear D gene. The CDR3 runs to 14 residues. V dropped 4 bases and J dropped 1 base, with 10 bases sitting between them. CDR1 is SGHRS, CDR2 YFSETQ, per germline. The CDR3 protein is CASSIVSRTDTQYF. The CDR3 coding sequence is TGCGCCAGCAGCATAGTCTCCCGCACAGATACGCAGTATTTT.

Note on this clone: Relative to the germline gene, one junction end is altered; a read error may explain this. The chain has TRBV4-1 and TRBJ2-1, with TRBD2 matching over 9 bases. The CDR3 consists of 16 residues. In germline, CDR1 is MGHRA, CDR2 YSYEKL. The CDR3 loop reads CTSSQTLAGWTREQFF. Written as DNA, the CDR3 is TGCACCAGCAGCCAGACGCTAGCGGGATGGACTCGGGAGCAGTTCTTC.

The CDR3 is CASSARTGDGYTF. The CDR3 region has the DNA TGTGCCAGCAGTGCCCGGACAGGGGATGGCTACACCTTC. The genes are TRBV6-1 and TRBJ1-2, with 9 positions matching TRBD1. The CDR3 extends over 13 amino acids. From germline, CDR1 is MNHNS and CDR2 SASEGT. The V gene end was trimmed by 4 bases and the J gene end by 6 bases; junction bases not matched to a gene: 3.

This clone was observed many times. A clone one base away is much larger, so this may be a read error. The gene calls are TRBV19 and TRBJ2-3; no firm D call. Germline assignment: CDR1 LNHDA and CDR2 SQIVND (reference sequence). The V and J ends lost 7 bases and 0 bases respectively, with 8 bases between them. The CDR3 contains 13 residues. The CDR3 sequence: CASTGPSTDTQYF. In nucleotides, the CDR3 is TGTGCCAGTACTGGTCCCAGCACAGATACGCAGTATTTT.

This clone was detected ten times or more. The V and J genes are TRBV29-1 and TRBJ2-3; D is undetermined. Trimming removed 7 bases from V and 0 bases from J, with 17 bases in between. Per the germline V gene, CDR1 is SQVTM and CDR2 is ANQGSEA. There are 15 residues in the CDR3. In nucleotides, the CDR3 is TGCAGCGGTGCCCTGGACGCCTCTAGCACAGATACGCAGTATTTT. This gives the protein CSGALDASSTDTQYF.

Points on this clone: A read error may explain this, as a much larger clone is one base away. Other DNA variants within this sample encode the same CDR3. The CDR3 is CSVEGLAYEQYF. CDR3 coding DNA: TGCAGCGTTGAGGGACTTGCCTACGAACAGTACTTC. This chain uses TRBV29-1 with TRBJ2-7, with D perhaps TRBD2 (6 bases). Germline V gives CDR1 SQVTM, CDR2 ANQGSEA. CDR3 length: 12 residues.

This clone was seen repeatedly, ten times or more. The V and J genes are TRBV20-1 and TRBJ1-3; D call uncertain. CDR1 and CDR2 from the germline V gene are DFQATT and SNEGSKA (reference sequence). The CDR3 spans 15 residues. V was trimmed by 1 base and J by 1 base, leaving 11 bases between them. The CDR3 DNA sequence: TGCAGTGCTAGAGCGGCTGCTTTATCTGGAAACACCATATATTTT. It specifies CSARAAALSGNTIYF.

This clone was observed many times. The chain combines TRBV14 with TRBJ2-5; the match to TRBD2 covers 7 bases. This CDR3 is built from 15 residues. CDR1 is SGHDN, CDR2 FVKESK, per germline. The J segment lost 4 bases and the V segment lost 3 bases, leaving 8 bases of the junction unmatched. The CDR3 reads CASSHLGGGRETQYF. CDR3 coding DNA: TGTGCCAGCAGCCATCTGGGGGGAGGGAGAGAGACCCAGTACTTC.

The rearrangement links TRBV11-1 to TRBJ2-1; perhaps TRBD2 as D (6 bases). This CDR3 contains 12 residues. The germline gives CDR1 SGHAT, CDR2 FQDESV (reference sequence). Written as DNA, the CDR3 is TGTGCGATCAGCGGAGGGTACAATGAGCAGTTCTTC. Encoded protein: CAISGGYNEQFF.

This clone appeared a single time. J is TRBJ2-7 and V is TRBV11-2, with 9 bases aligning to TRBD1. The CDR3 sequence is 14 residues long. V lost 5 bases to trimming and J lost 3 bases; unmatched junction nucleotides: 5. CDR1 is SGHAT and CDR2 is FQNNGV in the germline V gene. The CDR3 is CASSKGQGIYEQYF. The CDR3 DNA reads as TGTGCCAGCAGCAAGGGACAGGGAATCTACGAGCAGTACTTC.

V gene TRBV7-3 combines with J gene TRBJ2-2; D is perhaps TRBD2 (5 bases). Germline CDR1 SGHTA, CDR2 FQGTGA. CDR3 size: 14 residues. Trimming left V 4 bases short and J 3 bases short, with 9 bases between. This CDR3 is CASSSGLDTGELFF. CDR3 DNA: TGTGCCAGCAGCTCCGGACTTGACACCGGGGAGCTGTTTTTT.